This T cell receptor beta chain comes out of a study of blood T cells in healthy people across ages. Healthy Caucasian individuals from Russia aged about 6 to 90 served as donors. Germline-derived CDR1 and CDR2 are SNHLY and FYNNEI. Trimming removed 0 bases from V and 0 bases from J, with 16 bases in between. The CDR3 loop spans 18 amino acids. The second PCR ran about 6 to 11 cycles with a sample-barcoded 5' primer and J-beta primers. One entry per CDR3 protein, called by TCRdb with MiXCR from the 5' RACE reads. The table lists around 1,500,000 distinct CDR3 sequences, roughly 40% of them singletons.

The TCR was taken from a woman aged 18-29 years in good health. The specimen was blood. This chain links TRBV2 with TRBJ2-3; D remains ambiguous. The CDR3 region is CASSEADCSRASTDTQYF. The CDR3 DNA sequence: TGTGCCAGCAGTGAAGCGGATTGTTCCCGGGCTAGCACAGATACGCAGTATTTT.